What follows are 25 T cell receptor beta chains derived from one specimen sequenced in a study of a mutant IDH1 vaccine in newly diagnosed glioma. Some clones are missing from TCRdb's copy, which holds only in-frame ones; the method was immunoSEQ multiplex PCR. In the table there are around 32,000 clones, roughly 80% of which are singletons. Antigen specificity for these receptors is unknown. As to time point: week 35, safety follow-up. In every dose of vaccine, 300 ug of mutant IDH1 20-mer peptide was given alongside topical imiquimod. The starting material was PBMCs, obtained from a glioma patient whose treatment included an IDH1 peptide vaccine. The receptors originated from a woman aged 18-29 years with glioma.

This chain uses TRBV13 with TRBJ2-1; 7 bases are shared with TRBD1. V shed 5 bases, J shed 10 bases, and the junction held 11 bases outside the gene matches. This CDR3 is 14 amino acids long. Germline-derived CDR1 and CDR2 are PRHDT and FYEKMQ (reference sequence). The CDR3 DNA reads TGTGCCAGCAGCAGTGACAGGGTTGGTGTCGAGCAGTTCTTC. It is translated as CASSSDRVGVEQFF.

The chain combines TRBV9 with TRBJ2-1, with D possibly being TRBD1 (6 bases). This CDR3 has 15 residues. Germline values: CDR1 SGDLS, CDR2 YYNGEE. V lost 1 base and J 4 bases, leaving 12 bases between the germline ends. The CDR3 region is CASSVRDTVYNEQFF. The CDR3 region has the DNA TGTGCCAGCAGCGTACGGGACACAGTATACAATGAGCAGTTCTTC.

This sequence joins TRBV28 and TRBJ2-2; TRBD1 might be the D (5 bases). Germline V gene data show CDR1 as MDHEN and CDR2 as SYDVKM. Trimming pared 2 bases from V and 7 bases from J, leaving 11 bases between. This CDR3 has 14 amino acids. This CDR3 reads CASSLTRANGELFF. The CDR3 DNA reads as TGTGCCAGCAGTTTAACCAGGGCGAACGGGGAGCTGTTTTTT.

The chain joins TRBV30 to TRBJ2-3; 13 nucleotides align to TRBD2. Unmatched junction bases numbered 11, after V lost 1 base and J lost 7 bases. The CDR3 has 17 residues. In germline, CDR1 is GTSNPN, CDR2 SVGIG (reference sequence). For the CDR3, the DNA is TGTGCCTGGAGTGCACGGACTAGCGGGGGACATAGAAATACGCAGTATTTT. Its protein product is CAWSARTSGGHRNTQYF.

The table lists this clone with a few counts. The chain combines TRBV19 with TRBJ2-1; 8 bases are a match to TRBD1. This CDR3 has 15 residues. The ends lost 3 bases at V and 7 bases at J; junction bases unmatched: 8. CDR1 and CDR2 from the germline V gene are LNHDA and SQIVND (reference sequence). The CDR3 DNA reads as TGTGCCAGTAGTATGACGCAGGGGGCATTGAATGAGCAGTTCTTC. It translates to CASSMTQGALNEQFF.

This chain joins TRBV7-9 and TRBJ2-2; TRBD1 is a possible D gene (6 bases). Germline V gene data show CDR1 as SEHNR and CDR2 as FQNEAQ (reference sequence). The CDR3 is 16 residues long. Between the trimmed V and J ends, which lost 5 bases and 2 bases, there was a span of 15 bases. The DNA for the CDR3 is TGTGCCAGCAGCCGAACAACAGGGTTAAACACCGGGGAGCTGTTTTTT. Protein: CASSRTTGLNTGELFF.

The CDR3 DNA reads as TGCGCCAGCAGCTTGGTGCCCGGCCAAGAGACCCAGTACTTC. It yields the protein CASSLVPGQETQYF. This rearrangement joins TRBV5-1 to TRBJ2-5; D call uncertain. The CDR3 is 14 residues long. Germline V gene sequence: CDR1 SGHRS, CDR2 YFSETQ. Trimming stripped 0 bases from V and 1 base from J, with 7 bases between.

This sequence joins TRBV6-4 and TRBJ1-1; D is ambiguous. Trimming cost V 5 bases and J 4 bases, with 11 bases left between them. CDR1 MRHNA and CDR2 SNTAGT come from the germline V gene. The CDR3 is 13 residues long. For the CDR3, the DNA is TGTGCCAGCAGTTCCCAGGAGGGCACTGAAGCTTTCTTT. Protein: CASSSQEGTEAFF.

The V call is TRBV27, the J call TRBJ2-3; D possibly matches TRBD1 or TRBD2 (5 bases each). Trimming cost V 5 bases and J 4 bases, with 16 bases left between them. Germline CDR1 MNHEY, CDR2 SMNVEV (reference sequence). CDR3 length equals 15 residues. Here the CDR3 reads CASSRPLLGADTQYF. The CDR3 DNA is TGTGCCAGCAGTAGGCCGCTGTTGGGGGCAGATACGCAGTATTTT.

The chain is built from TRBV29-1 and TRBJ1-4; 10 nucleotides align to TRBD1. Per germline, CDR1 SQVTM and CDR2 ANQGSEA. The CDR3 is made up of 13 amino acids. V lost 8 bases, J lost 5 bases, and 5 bases stayed unmatched. This CDR3 reads CSTRTGGNEKLFF. For the CDR3, the DNA is TGCAGCACACGGACAGGGGGAAATGAAAAACTGTTTTTT.

The rearrangement uses TRBV4-1 and TRBJ2-2; 16 bases match TRBD2. This CDR3 region has 22 residues. CDR1 MGHRA and CDR2 YSYEKL come from the germline V gene. V shed 1 base and J 4 bases; nucleotides not matched to a gene: 15. Written as DNA, the CDR3 is TGCGCCAGCAGCCAAGTGGCGTCCCCGGGACTAGCGGGAGGGCCGCGCACCGGGGAGCTGTTTTTT. This translates into CASSQVASPGLAGGPRTGELFF.

This clone has just one count. The chain has TRBV6-1 and TRBJ2-7, with 7 bases that match TRBD1. The CDR3 has 14 amino acids. V shed 7 bases and J 3 bases; nucleotides not matched to a gene: 9. Germline V gene sequence: CDR1 MNHNS, CDR2 SASEGT. CDR3 region: CASKQGQVDYEQYF. The DNA of the CDR3 is TGTGCCAGCAAACAAGGACAGGTGGACTACGAGCAGTACTTC.

This clone was observed once. The chain joins TRBV5-1 to TRBJ2-1, with TRBD1 matching over 10 bases. The germline V gene has CDR1 SGHRS and CDR2 YFSETQ. The J segment lost 15 bases and the V segment lost 4 bases, leaving 13 bases of the junction unmatched. CDR3 length: 14 amino acids. The CDR3 sequence is CASSPGQGEGLWFF. CDR3 bases: TGCGCCAGCAGCCCCGGACAGGGGGAGGGGTTATGGTTCTTC.

The V gene is TRBV10-3, the J gene TRBJ1-1; D possibly corresponds to TRBD1 (5 bases). The V end lost 10 bases, the J end lost 2 bases, and 20 bases lay between the germline ends. Germline values: CDR1 ENHRY, CDR2 SYGVKD. This CDR3 contains 15 residues. Written as DNA, the CDR3 is TGTGCCACCGTTCCCCAAACAGGAGTAAACACTGAAGCTTTCTTT. Translating it yields CATVPQTGVNTEAFF.

The CDR3, as DNA: TGTGCCAGCACAGGGGGCCCCGGGGAGCTGTTTTTT. It specifies CASTGGPGELFF. The chain recombines TRBV5-6 with TRBJ2-2; 8 positions agree with TRBD1. The junction had 1 base not matched to a gene; V was cut back by 6 bases and J by 6 bases. Per the germline V gene, CDR1 is SGHDT and CDR2 is YYEEEE. The CDR3 is 12 amino acids.

This chain joins TRBV2 and TRBJ2-7; D is possibly TRBD2 (6 bases). V lost 10 bases to trimming and J lost 7 bases, with 23 bases between them. Per germline, CDR1 SNHLY and CDR2 FYNNEI. CDR3 size: 14 residues. The CDR3 region is CATQSAAGNSEQYF. For the CDR3, the DNA is TGTGCCACCCAATCCGCGGCGGGGAATTCAGAGCAGTACTTC.

The chain's CDR3 is CASSATSVYEQYF. The CDR3 coding sequence is TGTGCCAGTAGTGCCACCTCCGTCTACGAGCAGTACTTC. The rearrangement joins TRBV19 to TRBJ2-7; no clear D. V was pared by 5 bases and J by 3 bases, with 11 bases between. The CDR3 is 13 residues long. The germline gives CDR1 LNHDA, CDR2 SQIVND (reference sequence).

The CDR3 DNA follows: TGTGCCAGCCGGGACCTAGGACAGTTATACGAGCAGTACTTC. Its translation: CASRDLGQLYEQYF. The chain uses TRBV6-5 and TRBJ2-7, with a weak D call TRBD1 (6 bases). Trimming stripped 8 bases from V and 4 bases from J, with 18 bases between. Germline V gene sequence: CDR1 MNHEY, CDR2 SVGAGI. This CDR3 has 14 amino acids.

V and J are TRBV7-9 and TRBJ2-7; 8 bases map to TRBD1. This CDR3 region has 14 residues. Looked up from germline, CDR1 is SEHNR and CDR2 is FQNEAQ (reference sequence). The junction had 9 bases not matched to a gene; V was cut back by 5 bases and J by 6 bases. The CDR3 DNA reads as TGTGCCAGCAGCCTTCAGGGGGCGCGTGCCGAGCAGTACTTC. Residues: CASSLQGARAEQYF.

The V call is TRBV14, the J call TRBJ2-7, with D possibly TRBD2 on 6 matching bases. V gave up 4 bases and J gave up 1 base, with 17 bases separating them. This CDR3 has 16 amino acids. CDR1 is SGHDN and CDR2 is FVKESK in the germline V gene. The CDR3 reads CASSPPAGLASYEQYF. CDR3 bases: TGTGCCAGCAGCCCCCCGGCAGGTCTAGCGTCCTACGAGCAGTACTTC.

The chain joins TRBV11-2 to TRBJ1-2, with 9 bases aligning to TRBD1. This CDR3 comprises 16 residues. Germline CDR1 is SGHAT and CDR2 is FQNNGV. J gave up 5 bases and V 5 bases, and 12 bases lay outside the gene matches. CDR3 DNA sequence: TGTGCCAGCAGCCCTCTACAGGGGGCAGGGGGTTATGGCTACACCTTC. The encoded protein is CASSPLQGAGGYGYTF.

This chain uses TRBV7-2 with TRBJ2-1; D is perhaps TRBD1 (5 bases). V gave up 3 bases and J gave up 4 bases, with 19 bases separating them. The germline V gene encodes CDR1 SGHTA and CDR2 FQGNSA. This CDR3 is built from 17 residues. The CDR3 nucleotides are TGTGCCAGCAGCTTTACCACAGGTTTTCCTTCATACAATGAGCAGTTCTTC. Its translation: CASSFTTGFPSYNEQFF. The whole variable domain, remainder taken from reference TRBV7-2 and TRBJ2-1, is GAGVSQSPSNKVTEKGKDVELRCDPISGHTALYWYRQSLGQGLEFLIYFQGNSAPDKSGLPSDRFSAERTGGSVSTLTIQRTQQEDSAVYLCASSFTTGFPSYNEQFFGPGTRLTVL.

The chain recombines TRBV2 with TRBJ1-3; D is ambiguous. The CDR3 extends over 13 amino acids. Trimming removed 3 bases at V and 4 bases at J, with 7 bases between. CDR1 and CDR2 from the germline V gene are SNHLY and FYNNEI. CDR3 coding DNA: TGTGCCAGCAGTGACTTATCAGGAAACACCATATATTTT. This codes for CASSDLSGNTIYF.

The chain is built from TRBV29-1 and TRBJ2-1; D tentatively reads TRBD1 or TRBD2 (5 bases each). The V end lost 1 base, the J end lost 5 bases, and 15 bases lay between the germline ends. The CDR3 sequence is 15 residues long. Germline V gene data show CDR1 as SQVTM and CDR2 as ANQGSEA. The CDR3 DNA is TGCAGCGTTGAAGGCGACGGGGCTGGGCACAATGAGCAGTTCTTC. Residues: CSVEGDGAGHNEQFF.

This sequence joins TRBV10-3 and TRBJ1-5; tentative D call: TRBD1 (6 bases). Germline CDR1 and CDR2: ENHRY and SYGVKD. This CDR3 comprises 14 residues. Between the trimmed V and J ends, which lost 6 bases and 0 bases, there was a span of 9 bases. CDR3 in amino acids: CAIRDSDSNQPQHF. The DNA for the CDR3 is TGTGCCATCAGGGACAGTGATAGCAATCAGCCCCAGCATTTT.